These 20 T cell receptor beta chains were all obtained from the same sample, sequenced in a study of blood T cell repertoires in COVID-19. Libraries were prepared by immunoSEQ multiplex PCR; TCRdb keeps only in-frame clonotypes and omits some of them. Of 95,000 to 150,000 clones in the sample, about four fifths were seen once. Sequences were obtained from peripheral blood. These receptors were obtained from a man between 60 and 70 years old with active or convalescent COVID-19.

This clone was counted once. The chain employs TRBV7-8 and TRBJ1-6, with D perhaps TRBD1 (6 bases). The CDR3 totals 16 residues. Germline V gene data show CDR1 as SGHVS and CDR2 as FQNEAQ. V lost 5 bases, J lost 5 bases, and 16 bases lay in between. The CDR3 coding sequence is TGTGCCAGCAGCCCCCGCTTGGGGGCAAATAATTCACCCCTCCACTTT. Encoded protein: CASSPRLGANNSPLHF.

CDR3 sequence reads: CASSSGTGGDQPQHF. CDR3 DNA sequence: TGTGCCAGCAGTTCCGGGACAGGGGGCGATCAGCCCCAGCATTTT. The V and J genes are TRBV28 and TRBJ1-5, with 12 bases aligning to TRBD1. CDR3 length: 15 residues. CDR1 and CDR2 (germline): MDHEN, SYDVKM. The trim removed 4 bases at V and 5 bases at J, leaving 3 bases unmatched.

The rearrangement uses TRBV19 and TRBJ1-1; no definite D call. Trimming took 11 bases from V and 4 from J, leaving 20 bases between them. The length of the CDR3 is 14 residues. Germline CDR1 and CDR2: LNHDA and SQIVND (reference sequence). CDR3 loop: CASREWEVATEAFF. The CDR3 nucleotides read TGTGCCTCCCGGGAGTGGGAGGTGGCCACTGAAGCTTTCTTT. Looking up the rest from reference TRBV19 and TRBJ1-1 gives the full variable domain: DGGITQSPKYLFRKEGQNVTLSCEQNLNHDAMYWYRQDPGQGLRLIYYSQIVNDFQKGDIAEGYSVSREKKESFPLTVTSAQKNPTAFYLCASREWEVATEAFFGQGTRLTVV.

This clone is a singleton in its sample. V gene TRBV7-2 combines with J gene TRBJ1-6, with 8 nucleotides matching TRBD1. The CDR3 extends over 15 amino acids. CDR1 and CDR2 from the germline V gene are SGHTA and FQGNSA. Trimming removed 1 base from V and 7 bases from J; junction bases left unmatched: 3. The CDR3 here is CASSLGPGGNSPLHF. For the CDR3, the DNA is TGTGCCAGCAGCTTAGGGCCAGGGGGCAATTCACCCCTCCACTTT.

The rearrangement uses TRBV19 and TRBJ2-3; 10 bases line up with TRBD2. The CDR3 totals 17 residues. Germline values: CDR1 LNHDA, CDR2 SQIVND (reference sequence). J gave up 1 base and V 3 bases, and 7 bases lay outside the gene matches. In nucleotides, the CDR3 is TGTGCCAGTAGTATGGCTCTAGCGGGAGCTGGCACAGATACGCAGTATTTT. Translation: CASSMALAGAGTDTQYF.

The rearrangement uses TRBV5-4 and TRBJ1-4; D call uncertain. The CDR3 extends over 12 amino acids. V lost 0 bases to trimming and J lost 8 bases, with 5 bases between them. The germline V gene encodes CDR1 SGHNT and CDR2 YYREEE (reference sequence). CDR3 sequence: CASSLGEEKLFF. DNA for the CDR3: TGTGCCAGCAGCTTGGGCGAGGAAAAACTGTTTTTT.

The CDR3 nucleotides read TGTGCCAGCAGTAGCCGGGACAGGGAGAACGAGCAGTACTTC. This encodes CASSSRDRENEQYF. The rearrangement links TRBV6-5 to TRBJ2-7, with TRBD1 matching over 9 bases. V shed 5 bases and J 5 bases; nucleotides not matched to a gene: 7. The CDR3 covers 14 residues. CDR1 is MNHEY, CDR2 SVGAGI, per germline.

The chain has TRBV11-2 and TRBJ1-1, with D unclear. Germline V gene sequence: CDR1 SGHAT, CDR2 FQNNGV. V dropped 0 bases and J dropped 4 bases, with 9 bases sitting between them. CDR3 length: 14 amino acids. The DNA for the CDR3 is TGTGCCAGCAGCTTAGACAGATGGAGCACTGAAGCTTTCTTT. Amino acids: CASSLDRWSTEAFF.

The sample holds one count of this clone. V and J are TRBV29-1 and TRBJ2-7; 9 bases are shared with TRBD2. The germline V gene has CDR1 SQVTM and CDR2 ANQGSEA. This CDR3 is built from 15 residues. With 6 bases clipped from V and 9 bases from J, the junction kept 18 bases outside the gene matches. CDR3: CSVTGEPSGKIRQYF. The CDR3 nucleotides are TGCAGCGTGACTGGGGAACCTAGCGGGAAGATAAGGCAGTACTTC.

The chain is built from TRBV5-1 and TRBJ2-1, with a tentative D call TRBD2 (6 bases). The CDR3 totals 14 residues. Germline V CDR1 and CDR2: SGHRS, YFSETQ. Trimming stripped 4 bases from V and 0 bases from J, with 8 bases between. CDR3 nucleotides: TGCGCCAGCAGCACCGGGAGCTCCTACAATGAGCAGTTCTTC. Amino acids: CASSTGSSYNEQFF. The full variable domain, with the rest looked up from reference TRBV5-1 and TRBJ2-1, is KAGVTQTPRYLIKTRGQQVTLSCSPISGHRSVSWYQQTPGQGLQFLFEYFSETQRNKGNFPGRFSGRQFSNSRSEMNVSTLELGDSALYLCASSTGSSYNEQFFGPGTRLTVL.

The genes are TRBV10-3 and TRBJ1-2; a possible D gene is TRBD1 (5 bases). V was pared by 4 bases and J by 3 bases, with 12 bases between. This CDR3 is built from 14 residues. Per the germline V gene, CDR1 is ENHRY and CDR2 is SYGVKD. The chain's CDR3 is CAISGGWGDYGYTF. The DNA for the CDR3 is TGTGCCATCAGTGGCGGGTGGGGGGACTATGGCTACACCTTC.

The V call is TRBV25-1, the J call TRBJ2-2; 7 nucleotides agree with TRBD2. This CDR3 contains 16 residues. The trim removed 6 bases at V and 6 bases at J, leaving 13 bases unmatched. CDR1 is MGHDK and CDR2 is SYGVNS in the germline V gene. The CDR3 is CASRERGEGNAGELFF. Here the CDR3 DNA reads TGTGCCAGCAGAGAACGGGGGGAAGGGAATGCCGGGGAGCTGTTTTTT.

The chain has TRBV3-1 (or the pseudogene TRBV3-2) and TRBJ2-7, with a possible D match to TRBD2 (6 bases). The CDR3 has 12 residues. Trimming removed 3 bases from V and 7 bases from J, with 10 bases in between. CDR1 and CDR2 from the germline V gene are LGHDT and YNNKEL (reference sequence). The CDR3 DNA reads TGTGCCAGCAGCCATGGTGGGGGGGAGCAGTACTTC. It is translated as CASSHGGGEQYF.

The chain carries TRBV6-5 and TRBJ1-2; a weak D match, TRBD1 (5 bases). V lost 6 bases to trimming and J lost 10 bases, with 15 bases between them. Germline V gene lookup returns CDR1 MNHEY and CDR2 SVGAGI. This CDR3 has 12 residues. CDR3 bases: TGTGCCAGCAGGACTTCGATGGGGCACTACACCTTC. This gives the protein CASRTSMGHYTF.

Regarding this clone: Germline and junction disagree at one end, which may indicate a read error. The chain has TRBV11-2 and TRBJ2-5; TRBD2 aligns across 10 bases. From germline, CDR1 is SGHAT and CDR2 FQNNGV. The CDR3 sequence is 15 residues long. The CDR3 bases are TGTGCCAGCACCTTAACAGCGGGAGGGGGGGAGACCCAGTACTTC. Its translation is CASTLTAGGGETQYF. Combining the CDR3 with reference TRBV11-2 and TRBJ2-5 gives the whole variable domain EAGVAQSPRYKIIEKRQSVAFWCNPISGHATLYWYQQILGQGPKLLIQFQNNGVVDDSQLPKDRFSAERLKGVDSTLKIQPAKLEDSAVYLCASTLTAGGGETQYFGPGTRLLVL.

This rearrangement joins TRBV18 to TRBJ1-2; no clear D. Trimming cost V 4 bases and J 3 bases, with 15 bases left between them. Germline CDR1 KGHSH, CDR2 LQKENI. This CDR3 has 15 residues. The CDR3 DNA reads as TGTGCCAGCTCACAGTCCGGTACCGAGGACTATGGCTACACCTTC. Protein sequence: CASSQSGTEDYGYTF.

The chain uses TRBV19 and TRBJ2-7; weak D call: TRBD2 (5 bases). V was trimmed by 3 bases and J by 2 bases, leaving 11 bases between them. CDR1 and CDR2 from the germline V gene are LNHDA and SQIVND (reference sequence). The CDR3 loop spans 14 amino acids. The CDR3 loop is CASSMSEETYEQYF. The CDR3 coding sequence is TGTGCCAGTAGTATGTCGGAGGAAACCTACGAGCAGTACTTC. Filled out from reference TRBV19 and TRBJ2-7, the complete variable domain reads DGGITQSPKYLFRKEGQNVTLSCEQNLNHDAMYWYRQDPGQGLRLIYYSQIVNDFQKGDIAEGYSVSREKKESFPLTVTSAQKNPTAFYLCASSMSEETYEQYFGPGTRLTVT.

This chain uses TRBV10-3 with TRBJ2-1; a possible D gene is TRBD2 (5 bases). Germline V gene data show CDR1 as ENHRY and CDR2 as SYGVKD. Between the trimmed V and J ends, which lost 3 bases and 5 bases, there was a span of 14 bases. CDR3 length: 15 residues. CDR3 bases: TGTGCCATCAGTGAAACAGCGGCCTACCACAATGAGCAGTTCTTC. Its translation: CAISETAAYHNEQFF.

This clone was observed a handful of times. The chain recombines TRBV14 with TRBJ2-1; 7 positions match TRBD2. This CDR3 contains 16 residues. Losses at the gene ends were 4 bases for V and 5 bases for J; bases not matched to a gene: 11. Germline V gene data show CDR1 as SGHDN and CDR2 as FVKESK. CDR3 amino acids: CASSRLRGGANNEQFF. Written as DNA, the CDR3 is TGTGCCAGCAGCCGCCTACGCGGGGGAGCCAACAATGAGCAGTTCTTC.

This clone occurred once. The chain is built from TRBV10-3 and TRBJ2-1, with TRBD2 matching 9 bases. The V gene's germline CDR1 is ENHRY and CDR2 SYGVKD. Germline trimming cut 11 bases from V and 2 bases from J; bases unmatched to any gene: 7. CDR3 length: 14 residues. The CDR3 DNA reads TGTGCCGCCCGGACTAGCGAGACCTACAATGAGCAGTTCTTC. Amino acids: CAARTSETYNEQFF.